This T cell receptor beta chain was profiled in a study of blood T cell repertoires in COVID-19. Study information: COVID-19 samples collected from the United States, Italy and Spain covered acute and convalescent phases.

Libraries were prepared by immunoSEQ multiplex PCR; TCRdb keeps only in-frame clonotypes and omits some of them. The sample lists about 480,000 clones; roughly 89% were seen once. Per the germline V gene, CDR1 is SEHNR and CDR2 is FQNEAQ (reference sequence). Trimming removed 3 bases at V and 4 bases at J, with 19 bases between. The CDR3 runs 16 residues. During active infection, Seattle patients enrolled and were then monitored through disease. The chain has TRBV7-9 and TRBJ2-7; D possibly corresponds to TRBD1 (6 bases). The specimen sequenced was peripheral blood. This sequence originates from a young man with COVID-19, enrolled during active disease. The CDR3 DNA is TGTGCCAGCAGCTTCGTTTCCGGGACATCTTTTTACGAGCAGTACTTC. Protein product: CASSFVSGTSFYEQYF.